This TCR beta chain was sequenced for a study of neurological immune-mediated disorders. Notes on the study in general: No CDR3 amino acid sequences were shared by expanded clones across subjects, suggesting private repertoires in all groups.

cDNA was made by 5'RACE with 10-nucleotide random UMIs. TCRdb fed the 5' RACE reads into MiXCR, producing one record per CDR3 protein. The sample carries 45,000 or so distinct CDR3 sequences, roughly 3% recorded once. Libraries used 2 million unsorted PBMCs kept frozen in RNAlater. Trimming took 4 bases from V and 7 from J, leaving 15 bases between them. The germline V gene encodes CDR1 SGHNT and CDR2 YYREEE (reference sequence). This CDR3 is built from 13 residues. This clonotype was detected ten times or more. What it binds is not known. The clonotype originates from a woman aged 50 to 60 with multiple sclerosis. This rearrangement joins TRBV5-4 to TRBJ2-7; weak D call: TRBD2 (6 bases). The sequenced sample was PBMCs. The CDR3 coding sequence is TGTGCCAGCAGCCCCCGGGGCGGGGAAGAGCAGTACGTC. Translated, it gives CASSPRGGEEQYV.